This TCR beta chain emerged from a study of CD8 T cells in ankylosing spondylitis. Study outcomes and limitations: Both synovial fluid and blood in reactive arthritis had previously been reported to carry some motif variants. Disease-linked clones were reportedly significantly enriched in matched ankylosing spondylitis synovial fluid. A TCR beta motif of eight highly homologous variants appeared characteristic of ankylosing spondylitis blood.

Using quantitative 5'-RACE with molecular barcodes, the authors made TCR beta libraries. TCRdb reanalysed the 5' RACE reads using MiXCR and keeps one entry per CDR3 protein. The sample lists 180,000 or so distinct CDR3 sequences, around a tenth occurring once. This clonotype was detected only a few times. The antigen remains undetermined. V lost 3 bases and J lost 4; bases outside the gene matches: 4. The CDR3 has 15 amino acids. This sequence originates from a male donor with ankylosing spondylitis or in good health (not recorded which). The chain carries TRBV12-3 or TRBV12-4 and TRBJ2-5; the match to TRBD1 covers 11 bases. The sequencing sample was made of blood, either unsorted or a sorted T cell fraction (not recorded which). The chain's CDR3 is CASSFGQGASETQYF. DNA for the CDR3: TGTGCCAGCAGTTTCGGACAGGGGGCTTCAGAGACCCAGTACTTC.